The rows below give T cell receptor beta chains drawn from one sample of a study of neurological immune-mediated disorders. TCRdb itself ran the 5' RACE reads through MiXCR, one entry per CDR3 protein. The sample lists 90,000 to 150,000 distinct CDR3 sequences, 3.2% occurring once. The sequencing sample was made of PBMCs. The receptors stem from a woman under 40 with multiple sclerosis. Each CDR3 is given with its conserved first and last residue. The D gene is left open where the match is weak.

d_call	v_call	j_call	cdr3_aa
TRBD1	TRBV9	TRBJ1-6	CASSSSGTDNSPLHF
NA	TRBV5-6	TRBJ2-3	CASSLSGLIYTDTQYF
NA	TRBV11-2	TRBJ2-1	CASSLRLEQFF
TRBD2	TRBV5-1	TRBJ2-5	CASSDGTKGETQYF
TRBD2	TRBV11-2	TRBJ2-7	CASSLSGGSYEQYF
NA	TRBV28	TRBJ2-7	CASGSTLKMLGYEQYF
NA	TRBV11-2	TRBJ2-1	CASSADLGSHGEQFF
TRBD2	TRBV5-1	TRBJ2-3	CASSLGGLAGWTDTQYF
NA	TRBV5-1	TRBJ2-1	CASSLTDYNEQFF
NA	TRBV7-2	TRBJ2-3	CASSLGVGSTDTQYF
NA	TRBV27	TRBJ2-1	CASSPKPQGGPNEQFF
NA	TRBV6-5	TRBJ1-1	CASTDTGRRTEAFF
NA	TRBV5-1	TRBJ2-1	CASSPGLSSYNEQFF
NA	TRBV20-1	TRBJ2-1	CSASPTWGLSSYNEQFF
NA	TRBV12-3/TRBV12-4	TRBJ1-5	CASSFEGGTGNQPQHF
NA	TRBV6-5	TRBJ1-4	CASSFTTNEKLFF
TRBD1	TRBV5-1	TRBJ2-1	CASSQGQGRAGEQFF
TRBD2	TRBV9	TRBJ2-3	CASSVDGGVAGVSDTQYF
TRBD1	TRBV5-6	TRBJ2-7	CASRATGTGAAYEQYF
NA	TRBV13	TRBJ2-3	CASSLVDGREQNTQYF
NA	TRBV4-1	TRBJ1-1	CASSQLDTEAFF
NA	TRBV5-1	TRBJ1-1	CASTKGGTARLNTEAFF
TRBD2	TRBV20-1	TRBJ2-1	CSASLAGRYNEQFF
TRBD1	TRBV20-1	TRBJ2-3	CSATPRGLGLASTDTQYF
NA	TRBV14	TRBJ1-2	CASSPGGYGYTF
TRBD2	TRBV4-3	TRBJ2-3	CASSQVRGSTDTQYF
NA	TRBV6-6	TRBJ2-2	CASSYVGLRGTGELFF
TRBD2	TRBV10-1	TRBJ2-1	CASGLAGLQFF
NA	TRBV10-3	TRBJ1-1	CAISVGTEAFF
NA	TRBV20-1	TRBJ1-1	CSAKGEVNTEAFF
NA	TRBV5-6	TRBJ1-5	CASSLRAGNQPQHF
NA	TRBV5-1	TRBJ1-2	CASSLDHGRLLTF
NA	TRBV12-3/TRBV12-4	TRBJ2-3	CATRFMSADTQYF
NA	TRBV6-6	TRBJ1-2	CASSNAGPGRYGYTF
TRBD1	TRBV7-2	TRBJ2-1	CASRWDRGSYNEQFF
TRBD2	TRBV6-5	TRBJ2-5	CASSLELAGVRETQYF
NA	TRBV10-3	TRBJ2-1	CAISGDPSSYNEQFF
TRBD2	TRBV7-9	TRBJ2-5	CASSLLGGAQYF
NA	TRBV7-9	TRBJ2-1	CASSPPRGPIRSYNEQFF
NA	TRBV12-3/TRBV12-4	TRBJ2-7	CASSLFMGGGHGYEQYF
NA	TRBV11-2	TRBJ2-7	CASSSDWQSYEQYF
TRBD2	TRBV11-2	TRBJ2-2	CASSGWTSGSPGELFF
TRBD2	TRBV13	TRBJ2-7	CASSPGTSGTYEQYF
NA	TRBV20-1	TRBJ2-5	CSAWDTLAKTQYF
NA	TRBV7-6	TRBJ1-1	CACLAANTEAFF